The present T cell receptor (beta chain) was sequenced within a study of T cell responses to AZD1222 COVID-19 vaccine. Study-level findings and limits: Baseline testing showed seropositivity in only six AZD1222 recipients.

TCRdb's table, derived via immunoSEQ multiplex PCR, lists solely in-frame clones and lacks some. The profile shows some 190,000 clones, 80% to 95% of them singletons. Details on this clone: The antigen remains undetermined.

V shed 6 bases and J 10 bases; nucleotides not matched to a gene: 13. The CDR3 loop spans 14 amino acids. Germline CDR1 MNHEY, CDR2 SVGAGI. This receptor was obtained from an adult who received the AZD1222 COVID-19 vaccine. The material sequenced was peripheral blood, taken 28 days after the second AZD1222 dose. The rearrangement links TRBV6-5 to TRBJ2-3; 7 nucleotides agree with TRBD1. The CDR3 loop reads CASSRGLITGAQYF. The CDR3 nucleotides are TGTGCCAGCAGCCGCGGACTTATCACAGGGGCGCAGTATTTT.